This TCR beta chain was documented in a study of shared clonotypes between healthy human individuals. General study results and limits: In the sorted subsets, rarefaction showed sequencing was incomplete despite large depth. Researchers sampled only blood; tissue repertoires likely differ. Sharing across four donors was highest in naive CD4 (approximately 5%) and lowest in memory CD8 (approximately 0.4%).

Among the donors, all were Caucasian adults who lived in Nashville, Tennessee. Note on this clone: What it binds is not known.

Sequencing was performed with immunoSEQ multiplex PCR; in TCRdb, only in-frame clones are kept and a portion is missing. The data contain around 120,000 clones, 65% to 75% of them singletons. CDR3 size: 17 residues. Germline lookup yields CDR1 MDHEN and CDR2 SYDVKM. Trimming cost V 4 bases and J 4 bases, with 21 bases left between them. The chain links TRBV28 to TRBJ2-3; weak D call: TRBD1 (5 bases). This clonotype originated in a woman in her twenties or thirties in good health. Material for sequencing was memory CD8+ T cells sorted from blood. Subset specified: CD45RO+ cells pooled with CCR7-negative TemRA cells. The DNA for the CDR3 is TGTGCCAGCAGTTCCTACGGACACCCCAGTCTTGCAGATACGCAGTATTTT. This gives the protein CASSSYGHPSLADTQYF.